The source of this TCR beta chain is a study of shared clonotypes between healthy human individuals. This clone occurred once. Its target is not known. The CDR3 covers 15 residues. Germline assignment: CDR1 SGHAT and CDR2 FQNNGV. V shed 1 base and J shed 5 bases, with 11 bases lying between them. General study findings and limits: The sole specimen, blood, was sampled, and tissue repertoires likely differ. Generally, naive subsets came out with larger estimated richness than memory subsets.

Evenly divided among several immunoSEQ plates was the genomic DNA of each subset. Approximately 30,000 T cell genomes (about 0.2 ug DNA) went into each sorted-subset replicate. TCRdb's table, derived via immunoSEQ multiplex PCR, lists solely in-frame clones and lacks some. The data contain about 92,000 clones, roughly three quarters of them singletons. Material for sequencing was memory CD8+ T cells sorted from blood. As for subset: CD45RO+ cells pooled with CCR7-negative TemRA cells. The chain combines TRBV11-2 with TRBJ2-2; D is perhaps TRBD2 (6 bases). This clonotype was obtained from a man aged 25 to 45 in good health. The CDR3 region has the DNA TGTGCCAGCAGCTTAGCGGGAGTGGTTACCGGGGAGCTGTTTTTT. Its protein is CASSLAGVVTGELFF. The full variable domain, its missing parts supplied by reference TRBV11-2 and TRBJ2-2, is EAGVAQSPRYKIIEKRQSVAFWCNPISGHATLYWYQQILGQGPKLLIQFQNNGVVDDSQLPKDRFSAERLKGVDSTLKIQPAKLEDSAVYLCASSLAGVVTGELFFGEGSRLTVL.